The entry below describes one T cell receptor beta chain. The sample is drawn from a study of shared clonotypes between healthy human individuals. Germline V lookup: CDR1 SEHNR, CDR2 FQNEAQ (reference sequence). This CDR3 contains 15 residues. V lost 5 bases and J lost 7; bases outside the gene matches: 9. Profiling relied on immunoSEQ multiplex PCR, and the TCRdb table lists in-frame clones only, not all of them. The sample contains about 1 million clones, around 75% of which appear only once. This sequence was found in a young man in good health. Sequencing was done on a sample of memory CD4+ T cells sorted from blood. Subset noted: CD45RA-negative fraction. The chain recombines TRBV7-9 with TRBJ2-1; 9 nucleotides line up with TRBD2. CDR3 in DNA: TGTGCCAGCAGCCCAGTTGGACTAGCGTTGAATGAGCAGTTCTTC. Encoded protein: CASSPVGLALNEQFF.